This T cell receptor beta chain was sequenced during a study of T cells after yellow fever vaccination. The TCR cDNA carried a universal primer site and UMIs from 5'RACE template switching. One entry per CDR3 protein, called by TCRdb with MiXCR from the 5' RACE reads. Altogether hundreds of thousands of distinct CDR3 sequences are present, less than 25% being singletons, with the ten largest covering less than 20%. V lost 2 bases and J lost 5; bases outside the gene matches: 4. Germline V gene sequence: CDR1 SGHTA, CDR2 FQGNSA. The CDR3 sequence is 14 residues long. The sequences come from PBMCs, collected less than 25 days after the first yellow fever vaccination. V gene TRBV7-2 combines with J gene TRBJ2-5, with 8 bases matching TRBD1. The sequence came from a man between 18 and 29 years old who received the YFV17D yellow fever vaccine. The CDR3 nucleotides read TGTGCCAGCAGCTTACAGGGGGCTTATGAGACCCAGTACTTC. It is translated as CASSLQGAYETQYF.